One sample yielded the 8 T cell receptor beta chains listed below, sequenced in a study of relationships among human T cell subsets. TCR alpha and beta CDR3s were amplified from mRNA by semiquantitative ARM-PCR. ARM-PCR used tagged nested gene-specific primers, then communal superprimers for exponential amplification. One entry per CDR3 protein results from TCRdb running MiXCR on the multiplex PCR reads. Of about 5,000 distinct CDR3 sequences detected, 65% appear once; the ten largest clones hold around three fifths. The CD8+ T cells came from negative anti-CD4 multisort bead selection followed by positive anti-CD8 selection. Sequenced input: CD8+ T cells sorted from blood. Receptor source: a man aged 35-49 years in good health.

J is TRBJ1-2 and V is TRBV28; D might be TRBD1 (5 bases). The CDR3 is 14 amino acids. The V end lost 3 bases, the J end lost 5 bases, and 13 bases lay between the germline ends. CDR1 MDHEN and CDR2 SYDVKM come from the germline V gene. This CDR3 reads CASSFQGGRYGYTF. CDR3 nucleotide sequence: TGTGCCAGCAGTTTCCAGGGAGGCCGTTATGGCTACACCTTC.

This clonotype was seen a few times. The chain carries TRBV10-3 and TRBJ2-2; D ambiguous. The germline V gene has CDR1 ENHRY and CDR2 SYGVKD. The CDR3 is 11 residues long. The ends were cut back, 8 bases at V and 4 bases at J, with 5 bases in the middle. The chain's CDR3 is CAIGSTGELFF. Here the CDR3 DNA reads TGTGCCATCGGCAGCACCGGGGAGCTGTTTTTT.

By sample fraction, this clonotype is large. V is TRBV20-1 and J is TRBJ2-1; maybe TRBD2 (6 bases). The length of the CDR3 is 13 residues. The germline gives CDR1 DFQATT, CDR2 SNEGSKA (reference sequence). For the CDR3, the DNA is TGCAGCCGGGACTCAAGCTCCTACAATGAGCAGTTCTTC. This encodes CSRDSSSYNEQFF.

By frequency in the sample, this clonotype is large (0.1 to 1%). The chain combines TRBV5-1 with TRBJ2-1; D not certain. Trimming left V 0 bases short and J 7 bases short, with 8 bases between. CDR1 is SGHRS, CDR2 YFSETQ, per germline. The CDR3 totals 13 residues. As DNA, the CDR3 is TGCGCCAGCAGCTTGGGTAGCTCAAATGAGCAGTTCTTC. This sequence encodes CASSLGSSNEQFF.

Turning to this clonotype: This sequence may be a read error, since a much larger clone differs from it by one base. This sequence joins TRBV28 and TRBJ2-1; TRBD2 matches 8 bases. CDR3 length: 13 amino acids. Germline loops: CDR1 MDHEN, CDR2 SYDVKM. CDR3 in DNA: TGTGCGACAGCCCCCAGACTAGCGAATGAGCAGTTCTTC. It yields the protein CATAPRLANEQFF.

V is TRBV6-5 and J is TRBJ2-3; 8 nucleotides match TRBD2. Germline-derived CDR1 and CDR2 are MNHEY and SVGAGI. V lost 0 bases and J lost 8; bases outside the gene matches: 1. This CDR3 contains 13 residues. The CDR3 DNA sequence: TGTGCCAGCAGTTACTCGGCGGGGGGTACGCAGTATTTT. Translating it yields CASSYSAGGTQYF.

CDR3 amino acids: CASSVTGYGTDTQYF. For the CDR3, the DNA is TGTGCCAGCAGCGTAACCGGGTACGGCACAGATACGCAGTATTTT. The chain couples TRBV9 to TRBJ2-3; D is unresolved. The V gene lost 1 base and the J gene lost 1 base, with 10 bases spanning the gap. The CDR3 has 15 residues. Germline loops: CDR1 SGDLS, CDR2 YYNGEE.

The CDR3 protein is CASSRVRDTQYF. Written as DNA, the CDR3 is TGTGCCAGCAGCCGGGTCAGAGATACGCAGTATTTT. The rearrangement links TRBV11-2 to TRBJ2-3; no definite D call. Trimming removed 5 bases at V and 5 bases at J, with 8 bases between. The CDR3 spans 12 residues. The germline V gene encodes CDR1 SGHAT and CDR2 FQNNGV.